A selection of T cell receptor beta chains follows, all from one sample in a study of blood T cell repertoires in COVID-19. Assay: immunoSEQ multiplex PCR; the TCRdb copy retains only in-frame clones and omits some. Among under 200,000 clones listed, roughly 80% were seen once. Material for sequencing was PBMCs or T cells enriched from blood (not recorded which). All receptors derive from a man aged 50 to 60 who had recovered from COVID-19. Both conserved end residues are trimmed from each CDR3. For some rows the clone size is stated as once, few or many, or as a class when expanded; others skip it.

length,size,V,J,CDR3
13,-,TRBV7-2,TRBJ2-1,ASSLAGSVSNEQF
13,-,TRBV7-2,TRBJ2-7,ASSPLGIYSYEQY
13,-,TRBV18,TRBJ1-3,ASSPSGVPGNTIY
12,-,TRBV6-5,TRBJ2-7,ASSYVAGGYEQY
11,-,TRBV5-6,TRBJ1-1,ASSNRGDTEAF
10,-,TRBV2,TRBJ1-1,ASRYGNTEAF
12,-,TRBV15,TRBJ1-2,ATSSVRQGGGYT
15,-,TRBV2,TRBJ1-5,ASSSETGGSGNQPQH
16,-,TRBV7-9,TRBJ2-1,ASSFREKAGGPRNEQF
13,-,TRBV6-1,TRBJ2-5,ASSEWGGWGETQY
15,-,TRBV21-1,TRBJ1-6,ASSSGGTSKNNSPLH
12,few,TRBV7-2,TRBJ2-3,ASSLGLLTDTQY
12,-,TRBV5-1,TRBJ1-6,ASSLKGKDSPLH
13,-,TRBV3-1/TRBV3-2,TRBJ1-2,ASSRKQGANYGYT
12,once,TRBV28,TRBJ1-4,ASSPMGDSEKLF